The source of this T cell receptor beta chain is a study of cytomegalovirus exposure and HLA in healthy donors. CDR3 length: 15 residues. The V end was cut by 7 bases, the J end by 0 bases, with 16 bases between. Germline CDR1 and CDR2: MNHNS and SASEGT. This clone has just a few counts. Its antigen is undetermined. Amplification used 60 Vbeta primers and 13 Jbeta primers. Sequencing used immunoSEQ multiplex PCR; TCRdb keeps in-frame clones, though not all of them. The sample consists of approximately 150,000 clones, 77% of them appearing once. Findings and caveats of the study: In a later analysis, DRB1 alleles had the most associated TCRs; HLA-C alleles the fewest. Indistinguishable V segments such as TRBV6-2 and TRBV6-3 were excluded. High specificity and sensitivity for cytomegalovirus status were reported for the classifier. Some TCR beta chains (roughly 150 of them) were listed as cytomegalovirus-associated.

Sequenced input: PBMCs. The TCR comes from a man between 25 and 39 years old in good health and CMV-seropositive. The V gene is TRBV6-1, the J gene TRBJ2-7; D might be TRBD2 (5 bases). CDR3: CASTLEGSSSYEQYF. The CDR3 nucleotides read TGTGCCAGCACACTCGAGGGCAGTAGCTCCTACGAGCAGTACTTC.